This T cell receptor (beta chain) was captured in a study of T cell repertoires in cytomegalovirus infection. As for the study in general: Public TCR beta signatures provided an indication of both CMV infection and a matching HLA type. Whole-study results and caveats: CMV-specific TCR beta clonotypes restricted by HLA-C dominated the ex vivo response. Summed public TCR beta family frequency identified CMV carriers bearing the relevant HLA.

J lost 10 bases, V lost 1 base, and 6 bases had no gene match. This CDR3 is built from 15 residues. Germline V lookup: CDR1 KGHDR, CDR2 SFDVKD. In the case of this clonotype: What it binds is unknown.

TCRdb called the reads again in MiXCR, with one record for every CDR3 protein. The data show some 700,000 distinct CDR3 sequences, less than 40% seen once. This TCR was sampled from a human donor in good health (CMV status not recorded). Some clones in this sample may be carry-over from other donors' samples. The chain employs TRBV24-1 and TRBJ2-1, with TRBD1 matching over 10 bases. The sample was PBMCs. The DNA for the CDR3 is TGTGCCACCAGTGATTTCAGGACAGGGGGTATGGAGCAGTTCTTC. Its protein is CATSDFRTGGMEQFF.